Here is one TCR beta chain with its context. This record belongs to a study of human CD8 memory T cell subsets. By UMI-labeled 5' RACE, the TCR beta libraries were made. Each CDR3 protein gets one entry in TCRdb, which reprocessed the 5' RACE reads and gives no DNA. Its clone listing holds 8,500 to 14,000 distinct CDR3 sequences. The source of the RNA was duplicate vials containing some 140,000 sorted CD8+ T cells for each subset. Per the germline V gene, CDR1 is SGHDN and CDR2 is FVKESK. The CDR3 runs 16 residues. Sequencing was done on a sample of CD8+ T cells from PBMCs. The origin of this receptor is a human donor in good health. The V call is TRBV14, the J call TRBJ2-5; the D call of TRBD2 rests on TCRdb alone, since no DNA is present to check it. The CDR3 sequence is CASSQDRGLIIETQYF.